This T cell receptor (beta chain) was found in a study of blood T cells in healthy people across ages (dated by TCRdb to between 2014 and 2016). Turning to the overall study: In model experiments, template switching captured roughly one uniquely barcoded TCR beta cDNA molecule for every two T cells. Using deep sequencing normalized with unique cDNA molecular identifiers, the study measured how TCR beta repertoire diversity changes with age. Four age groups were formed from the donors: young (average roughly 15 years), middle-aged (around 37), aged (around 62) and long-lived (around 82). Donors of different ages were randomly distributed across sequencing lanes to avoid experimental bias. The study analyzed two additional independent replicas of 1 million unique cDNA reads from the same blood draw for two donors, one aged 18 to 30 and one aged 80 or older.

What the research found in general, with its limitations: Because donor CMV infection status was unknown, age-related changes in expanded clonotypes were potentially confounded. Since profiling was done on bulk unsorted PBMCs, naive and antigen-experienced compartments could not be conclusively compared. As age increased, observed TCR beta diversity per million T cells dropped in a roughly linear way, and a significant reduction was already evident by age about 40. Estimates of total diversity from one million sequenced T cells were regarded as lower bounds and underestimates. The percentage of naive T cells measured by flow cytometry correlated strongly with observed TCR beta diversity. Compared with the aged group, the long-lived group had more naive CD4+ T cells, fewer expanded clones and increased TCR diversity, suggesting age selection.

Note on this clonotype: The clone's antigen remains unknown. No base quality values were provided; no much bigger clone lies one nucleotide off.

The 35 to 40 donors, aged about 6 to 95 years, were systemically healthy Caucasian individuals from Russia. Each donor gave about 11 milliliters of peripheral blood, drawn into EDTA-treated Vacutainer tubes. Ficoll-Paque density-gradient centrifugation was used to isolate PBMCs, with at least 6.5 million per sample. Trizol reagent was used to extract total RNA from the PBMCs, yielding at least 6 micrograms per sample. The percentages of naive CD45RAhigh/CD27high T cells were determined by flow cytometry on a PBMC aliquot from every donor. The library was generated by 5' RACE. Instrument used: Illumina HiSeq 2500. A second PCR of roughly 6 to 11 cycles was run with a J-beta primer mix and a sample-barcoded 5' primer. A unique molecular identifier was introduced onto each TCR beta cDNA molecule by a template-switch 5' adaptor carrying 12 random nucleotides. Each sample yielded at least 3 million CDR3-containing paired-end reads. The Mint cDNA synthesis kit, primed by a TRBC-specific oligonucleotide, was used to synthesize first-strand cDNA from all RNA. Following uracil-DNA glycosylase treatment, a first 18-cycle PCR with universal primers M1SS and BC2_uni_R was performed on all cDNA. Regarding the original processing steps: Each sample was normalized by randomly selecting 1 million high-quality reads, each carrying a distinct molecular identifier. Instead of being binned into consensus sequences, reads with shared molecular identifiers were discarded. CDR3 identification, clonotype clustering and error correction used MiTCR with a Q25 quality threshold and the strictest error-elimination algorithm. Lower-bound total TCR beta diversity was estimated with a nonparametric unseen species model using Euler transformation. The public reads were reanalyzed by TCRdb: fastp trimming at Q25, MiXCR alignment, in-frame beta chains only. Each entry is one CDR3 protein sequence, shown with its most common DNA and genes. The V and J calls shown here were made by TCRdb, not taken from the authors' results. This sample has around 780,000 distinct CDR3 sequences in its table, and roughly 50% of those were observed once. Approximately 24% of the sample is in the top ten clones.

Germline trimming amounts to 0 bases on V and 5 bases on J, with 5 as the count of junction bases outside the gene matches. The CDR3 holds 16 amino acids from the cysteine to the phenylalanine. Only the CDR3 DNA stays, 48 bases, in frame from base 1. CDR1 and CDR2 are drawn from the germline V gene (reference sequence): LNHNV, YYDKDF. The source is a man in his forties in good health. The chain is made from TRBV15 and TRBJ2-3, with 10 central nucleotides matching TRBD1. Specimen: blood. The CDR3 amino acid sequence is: CATSRDRQGAGDTQYF. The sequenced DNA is TGTGCCACCAGCAGAGATAGACAGGGGGCTGGAGATACGCAGTATTTT.